A single sample is the source of the 19 T cell receptor beta chains below, sequenced in a study of identical twins. Via MiXCR, TCRdb re-called the 5' RACE reads, giving one row per CDR3 protein. The table shows 210,000 or so distinct CDR3 sequences, with around a sixth occurring only once. The same specimen was also included in a second study, on T cells expressing NK-cell markers.

Sequenced sample: CD8+ T cells sorted from blood. The receptors shown here come from a woman between 18 and 29 years old in good health.

In its sample, this clonotype was seen a few times. The chain couples TRBV19 to TRBJ2-4; D is unclear. V lost 5 bases and J lost 15, with 26 bases in between. The CDR3 runs 15 residues. Germline V gene sequence: CDR1 LNHDA, CDR2 SQIVND (reference sequence). The CDR3 DNA reads as TGTGCCAGTAGTCCCACCCGGGCCCCAGGTGATTTTTTGTACTTC. Its protein product is CASSPTRAPGDFLYF.

This clonotype has only a few counts. J is TRBJ2-2 and V is TRBV7-9; no clear D. Germline CDR1 and CDR2: SEHNR and FQNEAQ (reference sequence). CDR3 length equals 15 residues. V was trimmed by 4 bases and J by 0 bases, leaving 9 bases between them. The chain's CDR3 is CASSSTGTNTGELFF. In DNA, the CDR3 is TGTGCCAGCAGCTCTACTGGGACGAACACCGGGGAGCTGTTTTTT.

This clonotype was picked up a small number of times. The chain links TRBV7-9 to TRBJ1-1; perhaps TRBD1 as D (5 bases). The CDR3 has 13 amino acids. The germline CDR1 and CDR2 sequences are SEHNR and FQNEAQ (reference sequence). V lost 3 bases to trimming and J lost 5 bases, with 10 bases between them. The CDR3 spells CASSFNRGTEAFF. As DNA, the CDR3 is TGTGCCAGCAGCTTCAATAGGGGAACTGAAGCTTTCTTT.

This clonotype was counted a few times. This rearrangement joins TRBV7-8 to TRBJ2-7, with 7 bases aligning to TRBD1. Germline assignment: CDR1 SGHVS and CDR2 FQNEAQ. This CDR3 contains 17 residues. V trimming: 4 bases; J trimming: 2 bases; junction bases outside the gene matches: 14. In nucleotides, the CDR3 is TGTGCCAGCAGCTCTAACAACTTCGGGACAGATCCCTACGAGCAGTACTTC. This gives the protein CASSSNNFGTDPYEQYF.

The chain uses TRBV6-1 and TRBJ2-7, with TRBD2 matching 7 bases. CDR1 is MNHNS and CDR2 is SASEGT in the germline V gene. This CDR3 has 16 residues. The V and J ends lost 10 bases and 5 bases, in that order; junction bases with no gene match: 20. CDR3 protein: CATSSHWEGSHHEQYF. The CDR3 nucleotides are TGTGCCACCTCGTCGCATTGGGAGGGGAGTCACCACGAGCAGTACTTC.

The rearrangement uses TRBV29-1 and TRBJ2-7; D not resolved. Per the germline V gene, CDR1 is SQVTM and CDR2 is ANQGSEA. The CDR3 has 11 residues. With 1 base removed from V and 3 bases from J, the gap between germline ends came to 4 bases. The CDR3 is CSVEARYEQYF. DNA of the CDR3: TGCAGCGTTGAAGCCCGCTACGAGCAGTACTTC.

The rearrangement uses TRBV6-4 and TRBJ2-2; possibly TRBD2 for D (5 bases). Germline-derived CDR1 and CDR2 are MRHNA and SNTAGT. CDR3 length equals 15 residues. The V end lost 8 bases, the J end lost 0 bases, and 13 bases lay between the germline ends. The CDR3 DNA reads as TGTGCCAGCCCATTCCCGGGAACGAACACCGGGGAGCTGTTTTTT. This translates into CASPFPGTNTGELFF.

The chain links TRBV4-1 to TRBJ2-7; D may be TRBD1 or TRBD2 (5 bases each). Germline V gene sequence: CDR1 MGHRA, CDR2 YSYEKL. CDR3 length: 15 amino acids. The V and J ends lost 4 bases and 4 bases respectively, with 17 bases between them. The DNA of the CDR3 is TGCGCCAGCAGCCCTTCAGTGGGACCAGATTACGAGCAGTACTTC. Translated: CASSPSVGPDYEQYF.

This clonotype showed up many times. The J gene is TRBJ1-1, the V gene TRBV12-3 or TRBV12-4; 7 bases match TRBD1. The trim removed 2 bases at V and 1 base at J, leaving 7 bases unmatched. This CDR3 is 16 amino acids long. CDR3 in amino acids: CASSLRRGRENTEAFF. CDR3 nucleotide sequence: TGTGCCAGCAGTTTACGAAGGGGGCGCGAGAACACTGAAGCTTTCTTT.

This chain links TRBV12-3 or TRBV12-4 with TRBJ1-5, with 9 bases lining up with TRBD1. V shed 3 bases and J 5 bases; nucleotides not matched to a gene: 5. This CDR3 has 15 amino acids. This CDR3 is CASSFGTGSYQPQHF. CDR3 coding DNA: TGTGCCAGCAGTTTCGGGACAGGGTCGTATCAGCCCCAGCATTTT.

This clonotype has a handful of counts. This chain uses TRBV14 with TRBJ1-1; weak D call: TRBD1 (6 bases). The V gene lost 4 bases and the J gene lost 9 bases, with 18 bases spanning the gap. This CDR3 has 14 residues. Looked up from germline, CDR1 is SGHDN and CDR2 is FVKESK. The CDR3: CASSPLLDSRQAFF. The CDR3 DNA reads TGTGCCAGCAGCCCCCTTCTGGACAGCAGACAAGCTTTCTTT.

The chain carries TRBV5-6 and TRBJ2-5, with 14 bases aligning to TRBD2. Germline loops: CDR1 SGHDT, CDR2 YYEEEE. J gave up 2 bases and V 3 bases, and 3 bases lay outside the gene matches. The CDR3 length is 16 residues. CDR3 sequence reads: CASSWRTSGGQETQYF. In nucleotides, the CDR3 is TGTGCCAGCAGCTGGAGGACTAGCGGGGGGCAAGAGACCCAGTACTTC.

This clonotype was counted only a few times. This chain uses TRBV9 with TRBJ2-3, with 7 bases that match TRBD2. Germline V gene sequence: CDR1 SGDLS, CDR2 YYNGEE. Trimming at V came to 0 bases and at J to 5 bases, leaving 6 bases not matched to a gene. The CDR3 runs to 15 residues. The CDR3 DNA reads TGTGCCAGCAGCGTAGATCTATTAGCGGGAGATACGCAGTATTTT. Protein sequence: CASSVDLLAGDTQYF.

This clonotype occurred a few times. The rearrangement joins TRBV12-3 or TRBV12-4 to TRBJ2-5; D unresolved. The ends were cut back, 3 bases at V and 1 base at J, with 3 bases in the middle. The CDR3 sequence is 12 residues long. As DNA, the CDR3 is TGTGCCAGCAGTTTCGGCCAAGAGACCCAGTACTTC. It encodes CASSFGQETQYF.

The chain employs TRBV7-9 and TRBJ1-2; 9 bases line up with TRBD1. Germline CDR1 reads SEHNR; CDR2 reads FQNEAQ (reference sequence). CDR3 size: 13 residues. V shed 7 bases and J 7 bases; nucleotides not matched to a gene: 7. CDR3 amino acids: CASIGQGIGGYTF. CDR3 bases: TGTGCCAGCATCGGACAGGGGATCGGTGGCTACACCTTC.

This chain links TRBV3-1 with TRBJ2-1; D gene uncertain. CDR3 length: 15 amino acids. The ends were cut back, 1 base at V and 7 bases at J, with 14 bases in the middle. Germline V lookup: CDR1 LGHDT, CDR2 YNNKEL (reference sequence). The CDR3 loop is CASSQAPTSGNEQFF. The DNA of the CDR3 is TGTGCCAGCAGCCAAGCCCCAACAAGTGGGAATGAGCAGTTCTTC.

This clonotype appeared a few times. This chain joins TRBV12-3 or TRBV12-4 and TRBJ2-5, with a weak D call TRBD1 (5 bases). V dropped 3 bases and J dropped 7 bases, with 9 bases sitting between them. The CDR3 loop spans 12 amino acids. The CDR3 DNA is TGTGCCAGCAGTTTTCTGGGGCGGACCCAGTACTTC. Amino acids: CASSFLGRTQYF.

This clonotype occurred a few times. The chain employs TRBV7-9 and TRBJ1-1, with a weak D call TRBD1 (6 bases). The CDR3 has 11 residues. With 11 bases removed from V and 7 bases from J, the gap between germline ends came to 14 bases. The V gene's germline CDR1 is SEHNR and CDR2 FQNEAQ (reference sequence). The CDR3 is CAGLTGFEAFF. The CDR3 DNA reads TGTGCCGGCCTGACAGGTTTTGAAGCTTTCTTT.

This clonotype was detected only a few times. V is TRBV6-2 or TRBV6-3 and J is TRBJ1-1; the D gene is possibly TRBD1 (6 bases). The CDR3 is 15 residues long. The germline CDR1 and CDR2 sequences are MNHEY and SVGEGT. V dropped 6 bases and J dropped 1 base, with 15 bases sitting between them. The CDR3 coding sequence is TGTGCCAGCAGCCAATGGGGGGGGCAGAACACTGAAGCTTTCTTT. It codes for CASSQWGGQNTEAFF.